The TCR beta chain under discussion was sequenced for a study of T cells after yellow fever vaccination. Broader study findings: Highly abundant clonotypes carried over from the bulk population could end up in FACS-sorted repertoires as contaminants. A small share of clonotypes appeared in both CD4 and CD8 compartments. Reappearance after the booster was observed for most primary-vaccination clones (96% CD4, approximately 90% CD8).

In regard to this clonotype: Its antigen is unidentified.

Universal primer sites and UMIs were introduced during 5'RACE template-switching synthesis of TCR cDNA. TCRdb fed the 5' RACE reads into MiXCR, producing one record per CDR3 protein. Of 150,000 to 200,000 distinct CDR3 sequences listed, over 7% are singletons. CDR1 and CDR2 (germline): LGHNA, YSLEER. The CDR3 totals 16 residues. Trimming took 3 bases from V and 1 from J, leaving 12 bases between them. This clonotype was sampled from a man between 18 and 35 years old who received the YFV17D yellow fever vaccine. Sequencing was performed on CD8+ T cells sorted from PBMCs, taken 45 days after the yellow fever booster vaccination. The genes are TRBV4-3 and TRBJ2-2; no definite D call. The CDR3 sequence: CASSHLHGQNTGELFF. DNA for the CDR3: TGCGCCAGCAGCCATCTGCATGGGCAGAACACCGGGGAGCTGTTTTTT.